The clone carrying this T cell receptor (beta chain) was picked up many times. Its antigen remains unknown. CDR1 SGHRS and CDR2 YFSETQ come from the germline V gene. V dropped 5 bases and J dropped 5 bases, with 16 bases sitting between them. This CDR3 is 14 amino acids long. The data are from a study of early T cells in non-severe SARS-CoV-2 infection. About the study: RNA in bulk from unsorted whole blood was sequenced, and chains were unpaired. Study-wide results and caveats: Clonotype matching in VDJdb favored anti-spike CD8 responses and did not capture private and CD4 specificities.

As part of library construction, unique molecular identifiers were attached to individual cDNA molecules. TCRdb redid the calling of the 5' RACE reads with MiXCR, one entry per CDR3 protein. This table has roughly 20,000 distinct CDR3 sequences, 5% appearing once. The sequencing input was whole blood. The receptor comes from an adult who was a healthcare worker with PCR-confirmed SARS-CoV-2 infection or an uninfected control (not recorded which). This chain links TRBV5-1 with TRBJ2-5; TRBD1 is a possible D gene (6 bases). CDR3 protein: CASSPTGSWETQYF. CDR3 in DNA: TGCGCCAGCAGTCCAACAGGGAGCTGGGAGACCCAGTACTTC.